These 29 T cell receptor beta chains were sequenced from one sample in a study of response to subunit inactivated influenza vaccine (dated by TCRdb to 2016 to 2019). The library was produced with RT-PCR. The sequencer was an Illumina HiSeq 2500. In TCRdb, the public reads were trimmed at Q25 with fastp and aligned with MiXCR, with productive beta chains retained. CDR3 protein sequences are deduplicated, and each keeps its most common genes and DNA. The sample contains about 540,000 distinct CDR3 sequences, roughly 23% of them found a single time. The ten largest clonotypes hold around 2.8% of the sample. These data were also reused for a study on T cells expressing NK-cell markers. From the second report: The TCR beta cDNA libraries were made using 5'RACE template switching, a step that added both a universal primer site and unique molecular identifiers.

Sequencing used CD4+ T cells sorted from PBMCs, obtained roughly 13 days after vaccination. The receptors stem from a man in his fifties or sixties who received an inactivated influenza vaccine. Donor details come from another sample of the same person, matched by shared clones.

For the CDR3, the DNA is TGCGCCAGCAGCCATCAAGGGGGTCCCAACACCGGGGAGCTGTTTTTT. Amino acids: CASSHQGGPNTGELFF. The V and J genes are TRBV4-3 and TRBJ2-2; maybe TRBD1 (6 bases). Trimming removed 3 bases from V and 2 bases from J, with 13 bases in between. Germline values: CDR1 LGHNA, CDR2 YSLEER. The CDR3 consists of 16 residues.

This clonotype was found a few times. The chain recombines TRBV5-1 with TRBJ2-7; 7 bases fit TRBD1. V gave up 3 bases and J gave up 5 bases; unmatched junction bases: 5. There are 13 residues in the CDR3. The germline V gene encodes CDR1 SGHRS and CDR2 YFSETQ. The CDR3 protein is CASSSTGIHEQYF. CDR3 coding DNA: TGCGCCAGCAGCTCGACAGGGATCCACGAGCAGTACTTC.

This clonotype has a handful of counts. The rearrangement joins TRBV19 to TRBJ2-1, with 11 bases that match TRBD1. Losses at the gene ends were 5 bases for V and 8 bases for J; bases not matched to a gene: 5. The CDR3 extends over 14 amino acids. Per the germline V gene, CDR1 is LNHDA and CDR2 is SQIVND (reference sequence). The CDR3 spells CASSFGQGAYEQFF. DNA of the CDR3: TGTGCCAGTAGTTTCGGACAGGGGGCTTATGAGCAGTTCTTC.

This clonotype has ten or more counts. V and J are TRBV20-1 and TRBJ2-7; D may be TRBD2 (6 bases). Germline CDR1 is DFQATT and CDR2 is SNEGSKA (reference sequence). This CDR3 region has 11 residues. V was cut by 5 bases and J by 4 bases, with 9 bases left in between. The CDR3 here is CSAAREYEQYF. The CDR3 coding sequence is TGCAGTGCTGCCCGGGAGTACGAGCAGTACTTC.

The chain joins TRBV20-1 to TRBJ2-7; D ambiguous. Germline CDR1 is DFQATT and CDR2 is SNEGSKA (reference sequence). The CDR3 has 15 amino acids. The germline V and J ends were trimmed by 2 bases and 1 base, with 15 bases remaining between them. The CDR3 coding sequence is TGCAGTGCTAGACCCCCTTTTCGTCGGTCCTACGAGCAGTACTTC. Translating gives CSARPPFRRSYEQYF.

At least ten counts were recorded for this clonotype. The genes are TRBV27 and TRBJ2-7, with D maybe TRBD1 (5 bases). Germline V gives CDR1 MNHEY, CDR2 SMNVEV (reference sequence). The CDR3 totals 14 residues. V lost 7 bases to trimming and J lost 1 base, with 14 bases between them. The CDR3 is CASTRGPGSYEQYF. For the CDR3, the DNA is TGTGCCAGCACGCGTGGTCCAGGGTCCTACGAGCAGTACTTC.

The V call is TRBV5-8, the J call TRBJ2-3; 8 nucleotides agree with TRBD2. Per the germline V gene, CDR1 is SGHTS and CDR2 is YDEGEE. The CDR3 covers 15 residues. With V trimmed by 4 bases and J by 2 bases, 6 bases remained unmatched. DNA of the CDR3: TGTGCCAGCAGCAGGCCGGGACTAGACACAGATACGCAGTATTTT. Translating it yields CASSRPGLDTDTQYF.

CDR3 nucleotides: TGCAGTGCTAGAAGAGGGTTCAGCACAGATACGCAGTATTTT. Its translation is CSARRGFSTDTQYF. The genes are TRBV20-1 and TRBJ2-3, with D maybe TRBD2 (5 bases). Between the trimmed V and J ends, which lost 2 bases and 0 bases, there was a span of 9 bases. The CDR3 has 14 amino acids. CDR1 and CDR2 from the germline V gene are DFQATT and SNEGSKA (reference sequence).

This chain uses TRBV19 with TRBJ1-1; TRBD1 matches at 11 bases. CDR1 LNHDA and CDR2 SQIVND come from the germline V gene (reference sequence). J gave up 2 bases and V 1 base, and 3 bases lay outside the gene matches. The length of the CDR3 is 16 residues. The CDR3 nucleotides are TGTGCCAGTAGTATAGTTCGGACAGGGGGCAACACTGAAGCTTTCTTT. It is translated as CASSIVRTGGNTEAFF. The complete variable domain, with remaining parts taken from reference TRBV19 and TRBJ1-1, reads DGGITQSPKYLFRKEGQNVTLSCEQNLNHDAMYWYRQDPGQGLRLIYYSQIVNDFQKGDIAEGYSVSREKKESFPLTVTSAQKNPTAFYLCASSIVRTGGNTEAFFGQGTRLTVV.

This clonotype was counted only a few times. The CDR3 region is CASSQEWSRGAFF. The CDR3, as DNA: TGTGCCAGCAGCCAAGAGTGGTCAAGAGGAGCTTTCTTT. This chain connects TRBV3-1 to TRBJ1-1; D is undetermined. The germline V and J ends were trimmed by 0 bases and 10 bases, with 12 bases remaining between them. The CDR3 consists of 13 residues. The germline CDR1 and CDR2 sequences are LGHDT and YNNKEL (reference sequence).

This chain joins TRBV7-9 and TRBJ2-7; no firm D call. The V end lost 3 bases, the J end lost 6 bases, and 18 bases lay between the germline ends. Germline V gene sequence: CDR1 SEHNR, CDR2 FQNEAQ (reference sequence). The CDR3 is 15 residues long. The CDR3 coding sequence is TGTGCCAGCAGCTTTCCGCGGCTGGGAACACGCGAGCAGTACTTC. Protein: CASSFPRLGTREQYF.

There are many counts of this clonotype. In DNA, the CDR3 is TGTGCCAGCAGCTTACGGGGATCTGGGGCCAACGTCCTGACTTTC. It yields the protein CASSLRGSGANVLTF. The chain recombines TRBV12-3 or TRBV12-4 with TRBJ2-6; perhaps TRBD2 as D (5 bases). CDR3 length equals 15 residues. Trimming stripped 6 bases from V and 1 base from J, with 10 bases between.

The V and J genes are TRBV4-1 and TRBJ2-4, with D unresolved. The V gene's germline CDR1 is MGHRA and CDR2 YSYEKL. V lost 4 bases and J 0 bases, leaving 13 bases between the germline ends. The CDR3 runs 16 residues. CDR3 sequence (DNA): TGCGCCAGCAGCCCGCCGGCCCAAGGAGCCAAAAACATTCAGTACTTC. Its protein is CASSPPAQGAKNIQYF.

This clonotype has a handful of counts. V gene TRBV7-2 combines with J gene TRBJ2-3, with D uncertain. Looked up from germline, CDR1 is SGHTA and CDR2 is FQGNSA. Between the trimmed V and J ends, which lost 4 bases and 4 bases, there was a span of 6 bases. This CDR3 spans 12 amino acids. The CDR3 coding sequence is TGTGCCAGCAGCTCTACGTCAGATACGCAGTATTTT. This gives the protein CASSSTSDTQYF.

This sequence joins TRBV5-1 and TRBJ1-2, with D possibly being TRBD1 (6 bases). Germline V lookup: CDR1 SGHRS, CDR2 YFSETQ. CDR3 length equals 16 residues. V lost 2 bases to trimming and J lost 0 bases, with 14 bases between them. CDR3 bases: TGCGCCAGCAGCTTAACCGCGACAGGAGCTAACTATGGCTACACCTTC. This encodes CASSLTATGANYGYTF. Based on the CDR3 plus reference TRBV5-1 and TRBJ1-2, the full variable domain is KAGVTQTPRYLIKTRGQQVTLSCSPISGHRSVSWYQQTPGQGLQFLFEYFSETQRNKGNFPGRFSGRQFSNSRSEMNVSTLELGDSALYLCASSLTATGANYGYTFGSGTRLTVV.

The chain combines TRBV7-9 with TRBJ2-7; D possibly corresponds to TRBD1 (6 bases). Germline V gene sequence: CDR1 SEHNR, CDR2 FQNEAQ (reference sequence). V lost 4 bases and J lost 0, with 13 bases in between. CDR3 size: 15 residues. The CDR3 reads CASSSTGKFSYEQYF. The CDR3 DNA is TGTGCCAGCAGCTCTACAGGGAAATTCTCCTACGAGCAGTACTTC.

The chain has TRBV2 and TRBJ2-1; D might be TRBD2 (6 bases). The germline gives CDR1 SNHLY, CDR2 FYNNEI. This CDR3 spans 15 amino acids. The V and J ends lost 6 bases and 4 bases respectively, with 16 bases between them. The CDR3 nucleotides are TGTGCCAGCAGGAGGAGACTAGAGCGATACAATGAGCAGTTCTTC. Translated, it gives CASRRRLERYNEQFF.

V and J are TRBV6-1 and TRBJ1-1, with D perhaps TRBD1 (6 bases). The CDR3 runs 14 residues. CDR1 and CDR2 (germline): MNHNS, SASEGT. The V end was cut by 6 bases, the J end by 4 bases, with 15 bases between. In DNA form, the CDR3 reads TGTGCCAGCAGCCAAATGCAGGGGAGCACTGAAGCTTTCTTT. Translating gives CASSQMQGSTEAFF.

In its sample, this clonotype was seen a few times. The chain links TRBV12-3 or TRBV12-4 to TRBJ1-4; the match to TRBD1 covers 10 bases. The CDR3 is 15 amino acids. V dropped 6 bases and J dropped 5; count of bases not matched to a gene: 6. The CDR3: CASSETGGINEKLFF. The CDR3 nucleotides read TGTGCCAGCAGCGAGACAGGGGGCATAAATGAAAAACTGTTTTTT.

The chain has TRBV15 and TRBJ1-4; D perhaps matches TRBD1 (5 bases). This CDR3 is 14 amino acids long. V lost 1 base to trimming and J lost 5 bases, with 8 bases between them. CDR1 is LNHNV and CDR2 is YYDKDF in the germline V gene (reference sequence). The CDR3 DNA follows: TGTGCCACCAGCAGAGCTGGGGGGAATGAAAAACTGTTTTTT. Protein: CATSRAGGNEKLFF.

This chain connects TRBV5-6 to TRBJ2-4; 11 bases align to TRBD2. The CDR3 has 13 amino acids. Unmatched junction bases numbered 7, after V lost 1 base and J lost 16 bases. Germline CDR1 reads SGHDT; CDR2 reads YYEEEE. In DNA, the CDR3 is TGTGCCAGCAGCTTGACTAGCGGGGGTTTCGTTTACTTC. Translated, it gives CASSLTSGGFVYF.

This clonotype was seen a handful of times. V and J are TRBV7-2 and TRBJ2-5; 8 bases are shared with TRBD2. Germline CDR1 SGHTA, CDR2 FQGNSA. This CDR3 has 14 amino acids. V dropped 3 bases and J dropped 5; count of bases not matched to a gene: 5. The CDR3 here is CASSFTSGFETQYF. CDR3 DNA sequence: TGTGCCAGCAGCTTTACTAGCGGTTTCGAGACCCAGTACTTC.

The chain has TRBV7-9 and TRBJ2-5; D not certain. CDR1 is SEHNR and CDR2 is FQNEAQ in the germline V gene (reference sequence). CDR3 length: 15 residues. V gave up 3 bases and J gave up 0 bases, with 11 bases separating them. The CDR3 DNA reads TGTGCCAGCAGCTTGAATATGGGTTACCAAGAGACCCAGTACTTC. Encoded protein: CASSLNMGYQETQYF.

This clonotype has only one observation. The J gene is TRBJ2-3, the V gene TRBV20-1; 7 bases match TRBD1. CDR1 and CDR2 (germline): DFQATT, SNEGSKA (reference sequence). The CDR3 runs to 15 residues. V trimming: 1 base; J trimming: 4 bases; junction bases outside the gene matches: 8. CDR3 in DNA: TGCAGTGCTAGAGGGTCACAGGGGCAATCAGATACGCAGTATTTT. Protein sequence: CSARGSQGQSDTQYF.

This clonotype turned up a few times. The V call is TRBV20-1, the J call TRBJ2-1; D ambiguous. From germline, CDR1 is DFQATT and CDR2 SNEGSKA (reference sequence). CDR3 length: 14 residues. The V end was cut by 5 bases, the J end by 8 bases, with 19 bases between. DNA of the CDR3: TGCAGTGCTCGCCGAGATGTTCCCCTGTATGAGCAGTTCTTC. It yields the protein CSARRDVPLYEQFF.

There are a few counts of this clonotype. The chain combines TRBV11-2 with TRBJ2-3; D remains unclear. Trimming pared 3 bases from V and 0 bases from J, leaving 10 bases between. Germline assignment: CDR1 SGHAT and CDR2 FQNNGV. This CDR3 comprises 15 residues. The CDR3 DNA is TGTGCCAGCAGCTTCCGCTCAGCTAGCACAGATACGCAGTATTTT. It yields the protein CASSFRSASTDTQYF.

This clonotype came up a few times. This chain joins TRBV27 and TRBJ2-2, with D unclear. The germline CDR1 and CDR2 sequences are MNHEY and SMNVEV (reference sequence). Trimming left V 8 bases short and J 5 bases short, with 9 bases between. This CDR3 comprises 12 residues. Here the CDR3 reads CASRIQTGELFF. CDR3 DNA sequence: TGTGCCAGCCGAATTCAAACCGGGGAGCTGTTTTTT.

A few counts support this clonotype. CDR3 loop: CASSPKVDTQYF. CDR3 nucleotides: TGTGCCAGCTCACCCAAGGTAGATACGCAGTATTTT. The chain has TRBV18 and TRBJ2-3; D unresolved. Germline V gene lookup returns CDR1 KGHSH and CDR2 LQKENI. Trimming removed 3 bases from V and 5 bases from J, with 6 bases in between. This CDR3 region has 12 residues.

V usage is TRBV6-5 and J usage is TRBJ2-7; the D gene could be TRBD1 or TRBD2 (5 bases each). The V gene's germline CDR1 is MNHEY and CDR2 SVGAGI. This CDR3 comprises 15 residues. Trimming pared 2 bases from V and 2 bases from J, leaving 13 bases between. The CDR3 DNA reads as TGTGCCAGCAGTTACCGAACGGGGCGGACCTACGAGCAGTACTTC. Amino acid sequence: CASSYRTGRTYEQYF.